The 6 T cell receptor beta chains below come from one sample, sequenced in a study of cytomegalovirus exposure and HLA in healthy donors. Vbeta (60) and Jbeta (13) primers were used in the PCR. The protocol was immunoSEQ multiplex PCR, while the TCRdb copy is restricted to in-frame clones and leaves out a portion. In the table there are 100,000 to 120,000 clones, more than 70% of which are singletons. The specimen was PBMCs. These receptors originate from a woman aged 60-75 years in good health and CMV-seropositive.

The CDR3 DNA reads as TGCGCCAGCAGCTTGGGCCAGGGCGGAATGCATGAGCAGTTCTTC. It specifies CASSLGQGGMHEQFF. This rearrangement joins TRBV5-1 to TRBJ2-1; D perhaps matches TRBD1 (5 bases). The ends were cut back, 0 bases at V and 8 bases at J, with 15 bases in the middle. The CDR3 is 15 residues long. Germline assignment: CDR1 SGHRS and CDR2 YFSETQ.

Worth noting for this clone: The sample has other DNA sequences that encode this CDR3 too. The genes are TRBV5-1 and TRBJ1-4, with a weak D call TRBD1 (6 bases). With 1 base removed from V and 2 bases from J, the gap between germline ends came to 9 bases. The CDR3 has 15 amino acids. Germline CDR1 SGHRS, CDR2 YFSETQ. In DNA form, the CDR3 reads TGCGCCAGCAGCTTGACAGGGTCCACTAATGAAAAACTGTTTTTT. Amino acids: CASSLTGSTNEKLFF.

The chain combines TRBV5-4 with TRBJ1-5; a weak D match, TRBD1 (6 bases). CDR3 length equals 15 residues. The V and J ends lost 0 bases and 5 bases respectively, with 12 bases between them. CDR1 is SGHNT, CDR2 YYREEE, per germline (reference sequence). CDR3 DNA sequence: TGTGCCAGCAGCTTGGGGGGGCGTCTGGATCAGCCCCAGCATTTT. It translates to CASSLGGRLDQPQHF.

The V call is TRBV6-5, the J call TRBJ2-3; the D gene is possibly TRBD1 (6 bases). CDR1 is MNHEY, CDR2 SVGAGI, per germline. CDR3 length: 14 amino acids. V lost 8 bases, J lost 0 bases, and 12 bases lay in between. The chain's CDR3 is CASRIQGSTDTQYF. CDR3 DNA sequence: TGTGCCAGCCGGATACAGGGTAGCACAGATACGCAGTATTTT.

The chain employs TRBV9 and TRBJ2-5; D is ambiguous. The closer fit of TRBJ2-7 to the DNA end suggests the J call may be wrong. Germline CDR1 reads SGDLS; CDR2 reads YYNGEE. The CDR3 has 13 amino acids. The CDR3 nucleotides read TGTGCCAGCAGCGTAGGTGTCTCCTACGAGCAGTACTTC. It encodes CASSVGVSYEQYF.

The chain uses TRBV7-3 and TRBJ2-1, with 13 bases identical to TRBD2. CDR3 length: 15 amino acids. V trimming: 5 bases; J trimming: 4 bases; junction bases outside the gene matches: 2. Germline V gene sequence: CDR1 SGHTA, CDR2 FQGTGA. The CDR3 sequence is CASSETSGRYNEQFF. Written as DNA, the CDR3 is TGTGCCAGCAGCGAGACTAGCGGGAGGTACAATGAGCAGTTCTTC.